This is a list of T cell receptor beta chains from one sample in a study of early stage breast cancer tumors. TCRdb keeps only in-frame clones here, not all; method: immunoSEQ multiplex PCR. This table has about 72,000 clones, roughly 80% appearing once. Sequencing used blood. The receptors stem from a person between 60 and 70 years old with breast cancer. The CDR3 runs from the conserved cysteine through the conserved F or W. Only part of the rows carry a size: once, few, many, or a class if the clone is expanded.

j_gene,v_gene,abundance,CDR3aa
TRBJ1-2,TRBV27,.,CASSLRQGLGGYTF
TRBJ1-1,TRBV5-1,.,CASSQQGSNTEAFF
TRBJ2-7,TRBV5-1,.,CASSFTGSHEQYF
TRBJ1-4,TRBV2,few,CASRVTLSGEKLFF
TRBJ2-5,TRBV10-1,.,CASSVIRAGGETQYF
TRBJ1-6,TRBV18,.,CASSPLPQLNSPLHF
TRBJ1-5,TRBV5-1,once,CASSLGGDSYQPQHF
TRBJ2-3,TRBV11-2,.,CASSSGLAGDTDTQYF
TRBJ2-7,TRBV27,once,CASRPLSGHISYEQYF
TRBJ1-1,TRBV30,.,CAWRQLQAFF
TRBJ2-1,TRBV11-2,.,CASIGGTSYNEQFF
TRBJ1-2,TRBV5-6,.,CASSSYRSYGYTF
TRBJ1-1,TRBV10-3,.,CAISESGGLEAFF
TRBJ2-5,TRBV10-1,.,CASSESGGRQETQYF
TRBJ1-1,TRBV5-6,.,CASSSGLGLVQAFF
TRBJ2-7,TRBV29-1,once,CSVEGIGGRDAEQYF
TRBJ2-7,TRBV9,.,CASSVGTQNVQYF
TRBJ1-6,TRBV6-1,.,CASMERGHNSPLHF
TRBJ1-1,TRBV11-3,.,CASSLGGNTEAFF
TRBJ1-3,TRBV5-1,once,CASSLGLSANTIYF
TRBJ1-1,TRBV9,.,CASSVGPTGPNTEAFF
TRBJ2-1,TRBV2,.,CASSEGEQFF
TRBJ1-1,TRBV6-6,.,CASSQPGQGIGAFF
TRBJ2-2,TRBV6-1,.,CASSELTRTGELFF
TRBJ2-7,TRBV5-1,.,CASSFGRGPYEQYF
TRBJ1-5,TRBV11-2,.,CASSSNNQPQHF
TRBJ2-3,TRBV9,.,CASSQIASGDYTDTQYF
TRBJ2-3,TRBV11-2,.,CASSLGTSGGPSTDTQYF
TRBJ2-1,TRBV9,.,CASSDRGVDEQFF
TRBJ2-3,TRBV27,.,CASSPYSDTQYF
TRBJ1-1,TRBV10-3,.,CAIRGSGGMNTEAFF
TRBJ1-5,TRBV2,.,CASSDQTVLQPQHF
TRBJ1-3,TRBV18,once,CASSPVRSGNTIYF
TRBJ2-1,TRBV5-6,once,CASSETGGDNEQFF
TRBJ1-5,TRBV28,few,CASTTAGVQPQHF
TRBJ2-1,TRBV2,.,CASSVGRGNSNEQFF
TRBJ1-5,TRBV7-6,.,CASSLGGSGQLNQPQHF
TRBJ1-2,TRBV5-1,.,CASSLGGASYGYTF
TRBJ1-4,TRBV30,few,CAWSPQQGGATNEKLFF
TRBJ2-1,TRBV11-2,.,CASSPRLAGGGNEQFF
TRBJ2-2,TRBV29-1,.,CSVGWNTGELFF
TRBJ2-7,TRBV6-6,.,CASSPEGFGSYEQYF
TRBJ1-4,TRBV7-2,.,CASSRGLNEKLFF
TRBJ1-1,TRBV30,.,CAWRVGTEAFF
TRBJ1-2,TRBV6-6,.,CASSRQGATRGYTF
TRBJ2-6,TRBV5-1,.,CASSGSSISGANVLTF
TRBJ1-3,TRBV9,.,CASSGGDGGNTIYF
TRBJ2-2,TRBV29-1,once,CSVRGDNGDTGELFF
TRBJ1-1,TRBV5-4,few,CASSLIGVNTEAFF
TRBJ1-3,TRBV2,.,CASSILQNQPGNTIYF
TRBJ2-7,TRBV14,.,CASSQALWGEQYF